Sequencing of this T cell receptor beta chain was carried out in a study of patients and donors after allogeneic stem cell transplantation. Germline V gives CDR1 LNHDA, CDR2 SQIVND (reference sequence). The V segment lost 0 bases and the J segment 6 bases; nucleotides outside the gene matches: 6. The CDR3 sequence is 15 residues long. From the RT-PCR reads, TCRdb called clonotypes with MiXCR, one entry per CDR3 protein. The sample yields 150,000 to 200,000 distinct CDR3 sequences, roughly 31% seen once. The chain carries TRBV19 and TRBJ1-2; TRBD1 agrees at 8 bases. The clonotype comes from a human donor who was either an allogeneic HSCT recipient or a stem cell or donor lymphocyte infusion donor (not recorded which). It is not recorded whose cells these are; they may come from a transplant donor. Sequenced input: blood, either unsorted or a sorted T cell fraction (not recorded which). CDR3 sequence (DNA): TGTGCCAGTAGTATAGACCTGGACAGGGAGGATGGCTACACCTTC. Translation gives CASSIDLDREDGYTF.